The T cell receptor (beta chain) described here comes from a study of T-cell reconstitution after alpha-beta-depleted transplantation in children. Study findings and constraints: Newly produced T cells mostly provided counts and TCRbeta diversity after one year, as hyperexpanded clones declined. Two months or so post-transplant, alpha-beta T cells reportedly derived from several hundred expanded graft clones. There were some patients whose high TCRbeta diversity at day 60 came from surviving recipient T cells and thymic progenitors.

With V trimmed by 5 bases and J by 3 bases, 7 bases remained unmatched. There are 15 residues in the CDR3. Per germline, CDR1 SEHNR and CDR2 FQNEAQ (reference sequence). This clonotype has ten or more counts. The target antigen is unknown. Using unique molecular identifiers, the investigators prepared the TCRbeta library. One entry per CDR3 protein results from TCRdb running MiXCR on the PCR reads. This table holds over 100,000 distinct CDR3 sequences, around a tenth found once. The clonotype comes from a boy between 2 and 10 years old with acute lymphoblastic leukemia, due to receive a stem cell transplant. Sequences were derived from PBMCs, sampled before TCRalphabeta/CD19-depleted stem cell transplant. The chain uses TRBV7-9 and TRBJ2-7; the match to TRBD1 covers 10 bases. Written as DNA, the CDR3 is TGTGCCAGCAGCAAAGACAGGGGGCTTAACTACGAGCAGTACTTC. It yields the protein CASSKDRGLNYEQYF.